Below, 22 T cell receptor beta chains from the same sample are listed, as sequenced in a study of shared clonotypes between healthy human individuals. This table comes from immunoSEQ multiplex PCR, and its TCRdb copy is limited to in-frame clones, with some not included. The sample records 950,000 to 1,200,000 clones, roughly 80% being singletons. Sequencing used memory CD4+ T cells from PBMCs. The subset was: CD45RA-negative fraction. These receptors were collected from a man between 18 and 35 years old in good health. Some clones in this sample may be carry-over from other donors' samples.

This clone was detected many times. The chain has TRBV28 and TRBJ2-1; 9 positions agree with TRBD1. CDR1 MDHEN and CDR2 SYDVKM come from the germline V gene. The CDR3 spans 15 residues. Losses at the gene ends were 6 bases for V and 7 bases for J; bases not matched to a gene: 10. CDR3 sequence (DNA): TGTGCCAGCAGCCCGCCGGGACAGGGAGGGAATGAGCAGTTCTTC. This sequence encodes CASSPPGQGGNEQFF. The full variable domain, in which reference TRBV28 and TRBJ2-1 provide the parts outside the CDR3, is DVKVTQSSRYLVKRTGEKVFLECVQDMDHENMFWYRQDPGLGLRLIYFSYDVKMKEKGDIPEGYSVSREKKERFSLILESASTNQTSMYLCASSPPGQGGNEQFFGPGTRLTVL.

The V gene is TRBV5-1, the J gene TRBJ2-2; no clear D. The CDR3 has 15 amino acids. Trimming removed 0 bases from V and 7 bases from J, with 13 bases in between. CDR1 and CDR2 (germline): SGHRS, YFSETQ. The CDR3 loop is CASSLESSLRGELFF. CDR3 nucleotides: TGCGCCAGCAGCTTGGAGTCTAGTTTGCGCGGGGAGCTGTTTTTT.

The chain employs TRBV5-1 and TRBJ1-3, with D perhaps TRBD1 (6 bases). V shed 2 bases and J shed 0 bases, with 12 bases lying between them. CDR1 is SGHRS and CDR2 is YFSETQ in the germline V gene. The CDR3 runs 16 residues. The CDR3 nucleotides are TGCGCCAGCAGCTTCGGGACACCGGACTCTGGAAACACCATATATTTT. It encodes CASSFGTPDSGNTIYF.

This clone has just one count. This chain links TRBV7-3 with TRBJ1-2, with 7 bases identical to TRBD1. After removal of 2 bases from V and 3 bases from J, the junction contained 6 bases not matched to a gene. The CDR3 covers 15 residues. The V gene's germline CDR1 is SGHTA and CDR2 FQGTGA. The CDR3 region has the DNA TGTGCCAGCAGCTTACAGGGGGGACTTTACTATGGCTACACCTTC. Protein product: CASSLQGGLYYGYTF.

The gene calls are TRBV29-1 and TRBJ2-5; D uncertain. The CDR3 sequence is 12 residues long. CDR1 is SQVTM, CDR2 ANQGSEA, per germline. V was trimmed by 3 bases and J by 2 bases, leaving 7 bases between them. As DNA, the CDR3 is TGCAGCGTTGACCAACAACAAGAGACCCAGTACTTC. Protein sequence: CSVDQQQETQYF.

The chain carries TRBV18 and TRBJ1-1; D gene uncertain. Between the trimmed V and J ends, which lost 0 bases and 7 bases, there was a span of 9 bases. The CDR3 is 13 residues long. Germline V gene lookup returns CDR1 KGHSH and CDR2 LQKENI. DNA of the CDR3: TGTGCCAGCTCACCACCGTCGGGCAGTGAAGCTTTCTTT. It translates to CASSPPSGSEAFF.

The chain recombines TRBV28 with TRBJ1-2; D is possibly TRBD1 (5 bases). The V end lost 6 bases, the J end lost 4 bases, and 12 bases lay between the germline ends. CDR1 is MDHEN, CDR2 SYDVKM, per germline. The CDR3 has 13 residues. CDR3 in amino acids: CASRLGGTYGYTF. The CDR3 bases are TGTGCCAGCAGGTTGGGAGGGACCTATGGCTACACCTTC.

This clone was counted once. The chain carries TRBV2 and TRBJ1-2, with 10 bases aligning to TRBD1. The V gene end was trimmed by 3 bases and the J gene end by 11 bases; junction bases not matched to a gene: 3. CDR1 SNHLY and CDR2 FYNNEI come from the germline V gene. This CDR3 comprises 12 residues. The DNA of the CDR3 is TGTGCCAGCAGTGAGGGACAGGGGCCATACACCTTC. It translates to CASSEGQGPYTF.

The V call is TRBV7-2, the J call TRBJ2-7, with 10 bases aligning to TRBD1. Unmatched junction bases numbered 8, after V lost 5 bases and J lost 4 bases. This CDR3 has 15 residues. Germline CDR1 reads SGHTA; CDR2 reads FQGNSA. The CDR3 DNA is TGTGCCAGCAGCCATACGACAGGGGGCGAATACGAGCAGTACTTC. This sequence encodes CASSHTTGGEYEQYF.

Many counts were recorded for this clone. Other DNA sequences from this sample encode an identical CDR3 as well. V is TRBV30 and J is TRBJ2-5; TRBD2 matches 7 bases. V lost 4 bases, J lost 3 bases, and 14 bases stayed unmatched. Germline CDR1 and CDR2: GTSNPN and SVGIG (reference sequence). The CDR3 contains 16 residues. This CDR3 reads CAWKTVRLAAKETQYF. The CDR3 nucleotides are TGTGCCTGGAAGACGGTTCGCCTAGCGGCCAAAGAGACCCAGTACTTC.

The chain combines TRBV2 with TRBJ2-1; unclear D gene. From germline, CDR1 is SNHLY and CDR2 FYNNEI. This CDR3 contains 11 residues. Deletions cut 8 bases from V and 6 bases from J, with 8 bases between. The CDR3, as DNA: TGTGCCAGCGCCTACCGCAATGAGCAGTTCTTC. Amino acid sequence: CASAYRNEQFF.

The chain carries TRBV19 and TRBJ1-5; D call uncertain. The germline gives CDR1 LNHDA, CDR2 SQIVND (reference sequence). V was trimmed by 1 base and J by 6 bases, leaving 16 bases between them. The length of the CDR3 is 16 residues. CDR3 nucleotides: TGTGCCAGTAGTATAGTAGGGCCGATGCGCGGTCAGCCCCAGCATTTT. As protein: CASSIVGPMRGQPQHF.

A single count supports this clone. Given a far larger clone just one base away, this is likely a sequencing read error. Other DNA sequences in this sample translate to the same CDR3. The chain couples TRBV5-1 to TRBJ1-4; 7 nucleotides agree with TRBD1. The V and J ends lost 5 bases and 4 bases, in that order; junction bases with no gene match: 5. The CDR3 contains 14 residues. Germline CDR1 reads SGHRS; CDR2 reads YFSETQ. DNA of the CDR3: TGCGCCAGCAGGGAGACAGGGTTTAATGAAAAACTGTTTTTT. Its translation is CASRETGFNEKLFF.

This chain joins TRBV27 and TRBJ1-2; D not resolved. The CDR3 runs 15 residues. Deletions cut 4 bases from V and 6 bases from J, with 18 bases between. Germline V CDR1 and CDR2: MNHEY, SMNVEV (reference sequence). The chain's CDR3 is CASSSSLTSINGYTF. CDR3 in DNA: TGTGCCAGCAGTTCAAGCCTAACTAGTATAAATGGCTACACCTTC.

V gene TRBV28 combines with J gene TRBJ1-5, with D perhaps matching TRBD1 (6 bases). Germline V lookup: CDR1 MDHEN, CDR2 SYDVKM. CDR3 length: 15 amino acids. Trimming took off 6 bases at V and 9 bases at J, with 21 bases between the two ends. The CDR3 region has the DNA TGTGCCAGCAGAAAGGACAGAGGGGGGAGGGGGCCCCAGCATTTT. It specifies CASRKDRGGRGPQHF.

The chain is built from TRBV27 and TRBJ2-7; D is possibly TRBD2 (5 bases). V was cut by 6 bases and J by 0 bases, with 18 bases left in between. Germline loops: CDR1 MNHEY, CDR2 SMNVEV (reference sequence). The CDR3 totals 16 residues. This CDR3 is CASRGFMAGISYEQYF. The CDR3 coding sequence is TGTGCCAGCAGAGGTTTTATGGCGGGCATCTCCTACGAGCAGTACTTC.

This sequence joins TRBV28 and TRBJ1-5, with a possible D match to TRBD1 (5 bases). Germline CDR1 reads MDHEN; CDR2 reads SYDVKM. V was trimmed by 7 bases and J by 1 base, leaving 20 bases between them. This CDR3 spans 17 amino acids. Written as DNA, the CDR3 is TGTGCCAGCACCCCATTCCCCAGGGTGCGGAGCAATCAGCCCCAGCATTTT. Its protein is CASTPFPRVRSNQPQHF.

This chain connects TRBV7-3 to TRBJ2-2; 7 bases match TRBD2. V dropped 0 bases and J dropped 6; count of bases not matched to a gene: 1. CDR3 length: 14 residues. Germline assignment: CDR1 SGHTA and CDR2 FQGTGA. CDR3 residues: CASSLTREAGELFF. The CDR3 DNA follows: TGTGCCAGCAGCTTAACCCGGGAGGCCGGGGAGCTGTTTTTT. The whole variable domain, filled in from reference TRBV7-3 and TRBJ2-2, reads GAGVSQTPSNKVTEKGKYVELRCDPISGHTALYWYRQSLGQGPEFLIYFQGTGAADDSGLPNDRFFAVRPEGSVSTLKIQRTERGDSAVYLCASSLTREAGELFFGEGSRLTVL.

In the case of this clone: Other DNA sequences of this sample code for an identical CDR3. The rearrangement joins TRBV19 to TRBJ2-5, with TRBD2 matching 9 bases. J was trimmed by 5 bases and V by 3 bases; bases with no gene match: 1. Germline CDR1 is LNHDA and CDR2 is SQIVND (reference sequence). There are 13 residues in the CDR3. CDR3 in amino acids: CASSIAGGETQYF. CDR3 coding DNA: TGTGCCAGTAGTATTGCGGGGGGGGAGACCCAGTACTTC.

The chain employs TRBV5-1 and TRBJ2-7; TRBD1 is a possible D gene (5 bases). The CDR3 is 14 residues long. The V end was cut by 3 bases, the J end by 2 bases, with 12 bases between. CDR1 is SGHRS, CDR2 YFSETQ, per germline. The CDR3 spells CASSWGPTAYEQYF. In DNA form, the CDR3 reads TGCGCCAGCAGCTGGGGCCCGACAGCCTACGAGCAGTACTTC.

The J gene is TRBJ2-3, the V gene TRBV5-1; 10 bases fit TRBD2. This CDR3 region has 18 residues. Germline CDR1 is SGHRS and CDR2 is YFSETQ. V gave up 0 bases and J gave up 5 bases; unmatched junction bases: 12. Here the CDR3 reads CASSLVSRLAGVIDTQYF. For the CDR3, the DNA is TGCGCCAGCAGCTTGGTTTCGAGGCTAGCGGGAGTTATAGATACGCAGTATTTT.

The chain uses TRBV6-8 and TRBJ1-2; 11 nucleotides align to TRBD1. Germline trimming cut 3 bases from V and 4 bases from J; bases unmatched to any gene: 7. This CDR3 region has 16 residues. Per germline, CDR1 MNHGY and CDR2 SAAAGT. CDR3 sequence: CASSYGTGGTGYGYTF. In nucleotides, the CDR3 is TGTGCCAGCAGTTATGGGACAGGGGGTACCGGCTATGGCTACACCTTC.